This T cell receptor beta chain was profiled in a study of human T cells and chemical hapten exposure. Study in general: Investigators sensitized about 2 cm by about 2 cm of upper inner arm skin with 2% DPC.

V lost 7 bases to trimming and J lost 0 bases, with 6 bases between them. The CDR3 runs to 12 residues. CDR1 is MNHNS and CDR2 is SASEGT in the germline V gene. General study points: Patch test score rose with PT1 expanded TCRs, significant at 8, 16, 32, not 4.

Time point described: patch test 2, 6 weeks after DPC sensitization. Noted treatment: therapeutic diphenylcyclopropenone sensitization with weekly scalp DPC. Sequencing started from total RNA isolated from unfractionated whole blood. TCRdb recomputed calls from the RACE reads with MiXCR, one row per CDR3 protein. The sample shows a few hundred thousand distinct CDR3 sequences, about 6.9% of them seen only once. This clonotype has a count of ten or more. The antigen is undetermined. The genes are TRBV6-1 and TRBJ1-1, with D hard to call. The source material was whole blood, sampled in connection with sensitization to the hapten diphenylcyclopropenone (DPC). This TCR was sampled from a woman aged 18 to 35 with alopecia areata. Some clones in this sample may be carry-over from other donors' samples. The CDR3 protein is CASTRMNTEAFF. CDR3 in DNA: TGTGCCAGCACCCGGATGAACACTGAAGCTTTCTTT.